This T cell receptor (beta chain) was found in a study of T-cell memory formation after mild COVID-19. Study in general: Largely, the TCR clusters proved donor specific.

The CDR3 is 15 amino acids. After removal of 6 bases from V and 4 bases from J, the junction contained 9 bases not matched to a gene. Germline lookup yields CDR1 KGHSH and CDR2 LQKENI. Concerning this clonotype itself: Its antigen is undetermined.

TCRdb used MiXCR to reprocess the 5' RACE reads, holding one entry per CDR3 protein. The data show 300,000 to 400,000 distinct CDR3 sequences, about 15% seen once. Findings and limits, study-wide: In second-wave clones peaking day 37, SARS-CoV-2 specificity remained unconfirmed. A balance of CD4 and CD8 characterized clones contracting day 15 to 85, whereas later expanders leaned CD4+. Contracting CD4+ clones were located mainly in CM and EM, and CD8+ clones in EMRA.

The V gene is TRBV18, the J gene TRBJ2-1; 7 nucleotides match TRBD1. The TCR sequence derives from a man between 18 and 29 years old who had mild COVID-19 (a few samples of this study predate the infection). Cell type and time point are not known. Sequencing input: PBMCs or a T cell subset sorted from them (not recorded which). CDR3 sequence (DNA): TGTGCCAGCTCCTTAGAGGACAGGTCTTACAATGAGCAGTTCTTC. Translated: CASSLEDRSYNEQFF.